This T cell receptor (beta chain) was identified during a study of T-cell memory formation after mild COVID-19. After 5'RACE with constant-segment primers, TCR alpha and TCR beta cDNA libraries carrying sample barcodes and UMIs were obtained. Via MiXCR, TCRdb re-called the 5' RACE reads, giving one row per CDR3 protein. The sample shows about 340,000 distinct CDR3 sequences, roughly 20% of them seen only once. CDR3 length equals 15 residues. Germline values: CDR1 MGHRA, CDR2 YSYEKL. Trimming left V 3 bases short and J 3 bases short, with 14 bases between. The sequenced material came from PBMCs or a T cell subset sorted from them (not recorded which). This chain connects TRBV4-1 to TRBJ2-5, with D perhaps TRBD1 (5 bases). This TCR was sampled from an adult woman who had mild COVID-19 (a few samples of this study predate the infection). Cell type and time point are not known. The CDR3 region is CASSQGRNSKETQYF. DNA of the CDR3: TGCGCCAGCAGCCAGGGGCGAAACAGCAAAGAGACCCAGTACTTC.